This T cell receptor beta chain came from a study of cytomegalovirus exposure and HLA in healthy donors. Findings and caveats of the study: Testing in vitro showed three CMV-associated chains specific for CMV antigens.

In the case of this clone: The antigen remains undetermined.

The donors (healthy individuals) were bone marrow donors. CDR1 and CDR2 from the germline V gene are LGHNA and YSLEER. The CDR3 is 15 residues long. Deletions cut 1 base from V and 0 bases from J, with 10 bases between. 13 Jbeta primers and 60 Vbeta primers were used for the PCR. Method: immunoSEQ multiplex PCR; TCRdb's copy keeps in-frame clones and lacks some. The table has approximately 160,000 clones, roughly 76% seen once. The chain combines TRBV4-3 with TRBJ2-7, with a tentative D call TRBD2 (6 bases). The sample comprised PBMCs. The TCR originated in a human donor in good health. DNA of the CDR3: TGCGCCAGCAGCCAAGGGCGGACTACCTCCTACGAGCAGTACTTC. Protein: CASSQGRTTSYEQYF.